Listed here are 4 T cell receptor beta chains from one sample, sequenced in a study of cytomegalovirus exposure and HLA in healthy donors. Primers: 60 Vbeta forward and 13 Jbeta reverse. TCRdb's table, derived via immunoSEQ multiplex PCR, lists solely in-frame clones and lacks some. The profile shows under 250,000 clones, about 78% of them singletons. Sequenced: PBMCs. The receptors here all came from a woman under 40 in good health and CMV-seronegative.

The V gene is TRBV7-9, the J gene TRBJ1-2; D possibly corresponds to TRBD1 (6 bases). CDR3 size: 14 residues. Germline assignment: CDR1 SEHNR and CDR2 FQNEAQ (reference sequence). Trimming cost V 3 bases and J 5 bases, with 13 bases left between them. The CDR3 spells CASSLATGQYGYTF. The CDR3 DNA reads TGTGCCAGCAGCTTGGCGACAGGTCAATATGGCTACACCTTC.

This rearrangement joins TRBV7-9 to TRBJ2-3; a weak D match, TRBD1 (7 bases). CDR1 SEHNR and CDR2 FQNEAQ come from the germline V gene (reference sequence). This CDR3 is built from 17 residues. Trimming left V 5 bases short and J 2 bases short, with 20 bases between. Here the CDR3 reads CASSEGWRGRTTDTQYF. DNA for the CDR3: TGTGCCAGCAGCGAGGGTTGGAGGGGGCGAACCACAGATACGCAGTATTTT.

The V gene is TRBV10-1, the J gene TRBJ2-5; 9 bases are shared with TRBD1. V shed 5 bases, J shed 5 bases, and the junction held 6 bases outside the gene matches. The CDR3 length is 14 residues. Germline CDR1 and CDR2: WNHNN and SYGVQD (reference sequence). The CDR3 loop is CASSSTGGSETQYF. CDR3 DNA sequence: TGCGCCAGCAGTTCGACAGGGGGGTCTGAGACCCAGTACTTC.

The J gene is TRBJ1-2, the V gene TRBV9; TRBD1 might be the D (5 bases). CDR3 length equals 13 residues. The germline V and J ends were trimmed by 4 bases and 8 bases, with 15 bases remaining between them. Germline V gene lookup returns CDR1 SGDLS and CDR2 YYNGEE. CDR3 nucleotides: TGTGCCAGCAGCTCCCGGACACGGATCGGCTACACCTTC. Translated, it gives CASSSRTRIGYTF.